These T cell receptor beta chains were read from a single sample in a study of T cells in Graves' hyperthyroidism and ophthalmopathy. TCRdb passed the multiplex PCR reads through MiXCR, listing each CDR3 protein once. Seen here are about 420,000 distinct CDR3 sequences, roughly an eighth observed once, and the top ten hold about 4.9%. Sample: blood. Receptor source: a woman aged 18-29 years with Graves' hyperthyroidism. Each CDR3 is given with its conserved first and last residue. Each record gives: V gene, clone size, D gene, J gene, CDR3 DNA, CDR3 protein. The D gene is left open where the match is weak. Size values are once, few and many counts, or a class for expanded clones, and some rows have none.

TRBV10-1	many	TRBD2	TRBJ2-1	TGCGCCAGCACCACCACTTCTCAAGCGGGGGGGTACAATGAGCAGTTCTTC	CASTTTSQAGGYNEQFF
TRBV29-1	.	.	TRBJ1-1	TGCAGCGTTGAAGAAACCAGGGGTTTTAACACTGAAGCTTTCTTT	CSVEETRGFNTEAFF
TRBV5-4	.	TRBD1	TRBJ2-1	TGTGCCAGCAGGACAGGGGCTAACTACAATGAGCAGTTCTTC	CASRTGANYNEQFF
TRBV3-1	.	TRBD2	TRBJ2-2	TGTGCCAGCAGCCCCGGACTAGCGGGAGTGGCCGGGGAGCTGTTTTTT	CASSPGLAGVAGELFF
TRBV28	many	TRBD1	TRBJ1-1	TGTGCCAGCAGTTCGACAGGGGAAGGTACTGAAGCTTTCTTT	CASSSTGEGTEAFF
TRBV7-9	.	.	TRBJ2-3	TGTGCCAGCCATCTCTCGGGGGCAGATACGCAGTATTTT	CASHLSGADTQYF
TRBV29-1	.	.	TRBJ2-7	TGCAGCGTTGACACCTCCTACGAGCAGTACTTC	CSVDTSYEQYF
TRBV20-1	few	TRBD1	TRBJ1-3	TGCAGTGCTAGAGACCCCGGGACAGGGGGAAACACCATATATTTT	CSARDPGTGGNTIYF
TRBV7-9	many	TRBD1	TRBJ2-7	TGTGCCAGCAGCCCACGGACAGGCTCCGAGCAGTACTTC	CASSPRTGSEQYF
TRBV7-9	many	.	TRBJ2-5	TGTGCCAGCAGCTCCCGGGACCTGGGACGAGAGACCCAGTACTTC	CASSSRDLGRETQYF
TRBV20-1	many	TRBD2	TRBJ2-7	TGCAGTGCTAGAGATCGGGAGGGCGGGTCGTACTACGAGCAGTACTTC	CSARDREGGSYYEQYF
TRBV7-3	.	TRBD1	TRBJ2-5	TGTGCCAGCAGCTCAGGACAGGGTGGTCCGGGGACCCAGTACTTC	CASSSGQGGPGTQYF
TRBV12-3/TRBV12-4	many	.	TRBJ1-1	TGTGCCAGCAGTTTTCGACCCTTGAACACTGAAGCTTTCTTT	CASSFRPLNTEAFF
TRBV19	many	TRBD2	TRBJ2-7	TGTGCCAGTAGGACCAGACTAGCGGGAGGTTACGAGCAGTACTTC	CASRTRLAGGYEQYF
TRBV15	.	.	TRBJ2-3	TGTGCCACCAGCAGAACCCGACAGGTTGGGACAGATACGCAGTATTTT	CATSRTRQVGTDTQYF
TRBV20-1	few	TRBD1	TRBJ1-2	TGCAGTGCTAGTGAACAGGGGTATGGCTACACCTTC	CSASEQGYGYTF
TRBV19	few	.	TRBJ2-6	TGTGCCAGTAGTATCGGGATCTCTGGGGCCAACGTCCTGACTTTC	CASSIGISGANVLTF
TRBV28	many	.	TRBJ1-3	TGTGCCAGCAGCCCCGGACCTTTCTCTGGAAACACCATATATTTT	CASSPGPFSGNTIYF
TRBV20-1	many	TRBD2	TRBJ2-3	TGCAGTGCTAGAGATGAGGGGGGGCTAGCGGGAGCAGATACGCAGTATTTT	CSARDEGGLAGADTQYF
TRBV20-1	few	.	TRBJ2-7	TGCAGTGCTAGCCGGAACGGGGGGCCCTACGAGCAGTACTTC	CSASRNGGPYEQYF
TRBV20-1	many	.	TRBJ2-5	TGCAGTGCTAGAGTAACAGCCGAGACCCAGTACTTC	CSARVTAETQYF
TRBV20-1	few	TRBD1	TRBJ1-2	TGCAGTGCTAGAGGGGGGGACAGGGGCCCGTCTAACTATGGCTACACCTTC	CSARGGDRGPSNYGYTF
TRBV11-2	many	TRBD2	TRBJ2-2	TGTGCCAGCAGCTTACTCGGGGGAGGGAGGACCGGGGAGCTGTTTTTT	CASSLLGGGRTGELFF
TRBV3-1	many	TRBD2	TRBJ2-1	TGTGCCAGCAGCCAATACTTAGGACTAGGTGGCTACAATGAGCAGTTCTTC	CASSQYLGLGGYNEQFF
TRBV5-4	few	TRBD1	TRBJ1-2	TGTGCCAGCAGCTTAAAGGACAGGGATGGCTACACCTTC	CASSLKDRDGYTF
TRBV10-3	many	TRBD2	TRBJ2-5	TGTGCCATCAGTTATACTAGCGGTCAAGAGACCCAGTACTTC	CAISYTSGQETQYF
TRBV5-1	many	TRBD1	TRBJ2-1	TGCGCCAGCAGCAATAGGACAGGGGAGGTAATTGAGCAGTTCTTC	CASSNRTGEVIEQFF
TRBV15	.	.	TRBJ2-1	TGTGCCACCAGCGTTGACAGGAGCTCCTACAATGAGCAGTTCTTC	CATSVDRSSYNEQFF
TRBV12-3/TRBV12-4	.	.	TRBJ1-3	TGTGCCAGCGAAGACAGAAGCTCTGGAAACACCATATATTTT	CASEDRSSGNTIYF
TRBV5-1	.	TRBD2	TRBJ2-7	TGCGCCAGCAGCTTACTAGCGGAGGGGGGATACGAGCAGTACTTC	CASSLLAEGGYEQYF
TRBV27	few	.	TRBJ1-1	TGTGCCAGCAGTGCCTCCGGGTCGGCGGGCACTGAAGCTTTCTTT	CASSASGSAGTEAFF
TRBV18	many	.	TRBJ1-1	TGTGCCAGCTCCGACAGGTTAGGCACTGAAGCTTTCTTT	CASSDRLGTEAFF
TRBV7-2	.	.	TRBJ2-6	TGTGCCAGCAGCTTAGGACAGGTAGGGCGGGCCTCTGGGGCCAACGTCCTGACTTTC	CASSLGQVGRASGANVLTF